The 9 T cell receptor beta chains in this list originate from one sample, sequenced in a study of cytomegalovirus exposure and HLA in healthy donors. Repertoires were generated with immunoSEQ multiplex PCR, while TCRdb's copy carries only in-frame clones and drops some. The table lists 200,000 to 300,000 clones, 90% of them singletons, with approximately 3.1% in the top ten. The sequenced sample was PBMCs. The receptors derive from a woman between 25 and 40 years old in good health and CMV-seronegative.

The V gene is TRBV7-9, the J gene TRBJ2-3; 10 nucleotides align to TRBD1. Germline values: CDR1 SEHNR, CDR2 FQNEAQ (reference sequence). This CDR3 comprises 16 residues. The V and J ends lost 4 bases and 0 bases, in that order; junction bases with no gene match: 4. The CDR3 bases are TGTGCCAGCAGCTCGACAGGGGGCTTTAGCACAGATACGCAGTATTTT. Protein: CASSSTGGFSTDTQYF.

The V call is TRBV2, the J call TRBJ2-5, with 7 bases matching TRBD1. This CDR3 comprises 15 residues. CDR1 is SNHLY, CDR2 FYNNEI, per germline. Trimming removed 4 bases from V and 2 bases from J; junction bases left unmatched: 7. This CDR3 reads CASSATGTAQETQYF. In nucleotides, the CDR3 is TGTGCCAGCAGTGCCACCGGGACAGCACAAGAGACCCAGTACTTC.

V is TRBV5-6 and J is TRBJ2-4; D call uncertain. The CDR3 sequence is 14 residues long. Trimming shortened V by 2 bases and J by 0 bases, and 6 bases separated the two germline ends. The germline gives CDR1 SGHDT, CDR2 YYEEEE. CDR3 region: CASSLRGAKNIQYF. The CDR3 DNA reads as TGTGCCAGCAGCTTACGTGGAGCCAAAAACATTCAGTACTTC.

The CDR3 spells CASSPASGVSYEQYF. The CDR3 DNA follows: TGCGCCAGCAGCCCAGCCTCGGGGGTTTCCTACGAGCAGTACTTC. J is TRBJ2-7 and V is TRBV4-3, with D perhaps TRBD2 (6 bases). Trimming shortened V by 4 bases and J by 1 base, and 14 bases separated the two germline ends. The germline CDR1 and CDR2 sequences are LGHNA and YSLEER. The CDR3 has 15 residues.

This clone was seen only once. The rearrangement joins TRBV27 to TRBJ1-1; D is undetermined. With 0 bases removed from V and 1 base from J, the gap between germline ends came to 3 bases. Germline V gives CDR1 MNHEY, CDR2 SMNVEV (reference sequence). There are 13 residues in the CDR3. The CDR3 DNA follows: TGTGCCAGCAGTTTATCAAGGAACACTGAAGCTTTCTTT. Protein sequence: CASSLSRNTEAFF.

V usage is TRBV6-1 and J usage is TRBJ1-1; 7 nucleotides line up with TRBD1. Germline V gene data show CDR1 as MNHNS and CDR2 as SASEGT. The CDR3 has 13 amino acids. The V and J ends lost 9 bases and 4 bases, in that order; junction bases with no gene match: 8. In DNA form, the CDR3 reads TGTGCCAGACCGGGACAGTCAGCCACTGAAGCTTTCTTT. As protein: CARPGQSATEAFF.

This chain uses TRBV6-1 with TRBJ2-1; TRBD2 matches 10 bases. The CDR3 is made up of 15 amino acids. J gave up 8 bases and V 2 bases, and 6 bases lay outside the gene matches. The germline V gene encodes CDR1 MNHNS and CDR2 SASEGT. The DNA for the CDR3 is TGTGCCAGCAGTGAAACTAGCGGGGCTCCCCATGAGCAGTTCTTC. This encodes CASSETSGAPHEQFF.

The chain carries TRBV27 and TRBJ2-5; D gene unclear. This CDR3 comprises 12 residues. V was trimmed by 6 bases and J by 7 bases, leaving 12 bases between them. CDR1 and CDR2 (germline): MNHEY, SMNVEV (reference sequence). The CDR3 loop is CASSPGVGTQYF. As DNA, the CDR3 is TGTGCCAGCAGCCCTGGCGTGGGGACCCAGTACTTC.

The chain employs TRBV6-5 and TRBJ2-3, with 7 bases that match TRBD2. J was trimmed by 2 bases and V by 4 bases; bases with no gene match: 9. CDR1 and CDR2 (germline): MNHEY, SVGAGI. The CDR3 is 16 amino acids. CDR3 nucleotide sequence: TGTGCCAGCAGTTTGGCGGCGGGAGCCTTCACAGATACGCAGTATTTT. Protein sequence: CASSLAAGAFTDTQYF.